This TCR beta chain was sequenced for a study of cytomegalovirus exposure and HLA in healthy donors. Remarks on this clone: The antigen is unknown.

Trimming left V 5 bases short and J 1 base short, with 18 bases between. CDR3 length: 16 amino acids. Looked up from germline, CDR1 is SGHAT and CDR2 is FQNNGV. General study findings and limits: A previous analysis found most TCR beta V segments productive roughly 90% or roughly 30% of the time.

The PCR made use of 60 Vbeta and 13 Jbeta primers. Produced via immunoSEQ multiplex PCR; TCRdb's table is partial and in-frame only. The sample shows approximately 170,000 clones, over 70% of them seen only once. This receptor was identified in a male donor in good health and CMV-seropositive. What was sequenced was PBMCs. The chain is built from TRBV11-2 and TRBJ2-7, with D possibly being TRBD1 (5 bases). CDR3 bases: TGTGCCAGCAGCCATGGGGAACAGGTGGGGTCCTACGAGCAGTACTTC. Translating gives CASSHGEQVGSYEQYF.